The 29 T cell receptor beta chains below were found in one sample sequenced in a study of T cells after yellow fever vaccination. TCRdb used MiXCR to reprocess the 5' RACE reads, holding one entry per CDR3 protein. The data hold a few hundred thousand distinct CDR3 sequences, with roughly 17% observed a single time. The specimen was PBMCs, collected about 5 days after the first yellow fever vaccination. These receptors all come from a young man who received the YFV17D yellow fever vaccine.

In this sample, this clonotype turned up a few times. In nucleotides, the CDR3 is TGTGCCACGGGACAGGGGATCGCGGAGACCCAGTACTTC. Protein: CATGQGIAETQYF. The chain employs TRBV6-1 and TRBJ2-5; TRBD1 agrees at 10 bases. V lost 10 bases, J lost 5 bases, and 7 bases stayed unmatched. Germline CDR1 is MNHNS and CDR2 is SASEGT. This CDR3 comprises 13 residues.

This chain joins TRBV12-5 and TRBJ2-2, with TRBD2 identical over 8 bases. Germline V CDR1 and CDR2: LGHNT, FRNRAP. With 0 bases clipped from V and 3 bases from J, the junction kept 9 bases outside the gene matches. This CDR3 has 18 residues. CDR3 coding DNA: TGTGCTAGTGGTTTGGTAATTCGGGGGGGCCTGGACACCGGGGAGCTGTTTTTT. It is translated as CASGLVIRGGLDTGELFF. Looking up the rest from reference TRBV12-5 and TRBJ2-2 gives the full variable domain: DARVTQTPRHKVTEMGQEVTMRCQPILGHNTVFWYRQTMMQGLELLAYFRNRAPLDDSGMPKDRFSAEMPDATLATLKIQPSEPRDSAVYFCASGLVIRGGLDTGELFFGEGSRLTVL.

V usage is TRBV20-1 and J usage is TRBJ1-5; the D gene is possibly TRBD1 (6 bases). Trimming pared 3 bases from V and 5 bases from J, leaving 17 bases between. This CDR3 region has 15 residues. Germline values: CDR1 DFQATT, CDR2 SNEGSKA (reference sequence). CDR3 in DNA: TGCAGTGCTAGTTCAGGGGTGCGGGCGGATCAGCCCCAGCATTTT. Translation gives CSASSGVRADQPQHF.

The chain is built from TRBV6-6 and TRBJ1-5; D perhaps matches TRBD1 (6 bases). The CDR3 is 13 amino acids. Germline CDR1 reads MNHNY; CDR2 reads SVGAGI (reference sequence). Between the trimmed V and J ends, which lost 7 bases and 0 bases, there was a span of 7 bases. The CDR3 sequence: CASTDSSNQPQHF. In DNA, the CDR3 is TGTGCCAGCACGGACAGTAGCAATCAGCCCCAGCATTTT.

This rearrangement joins TRBV6-1 to TRBJ2-5; D possibly matches TRBD1 or TRBD2 (5 bases each). This CDR3 spans 14 amino acids. The ends were cut back, 5 bases at V and 4 bases at J, with 14 bases in the middle. The germline V gene has CDR1 MNHNS and CDR2 SASEGT. DNA of the CDR3: TGTGCCAGCAGTCCCGGGACCACTCGAGAGACCCAGTACTTC. Encoded protein: CASSPGTTRETQYF.

The chain employs TRBV6-2 or TRBV6-3 and TRBJ2-7; D gene ambiguous. The germline V and J ends were trimmed by 2 bases and 11 bases, with 13 bases remaining between them. The germline CDR1 and CDR2 sequences are MNHEY and SVGEGT. The CDR3 sequence is 12 residues long. The chain's CDR3 is CASSYGPGGEYV. CDR3 coding DNA: TGTGCCAGCAGTTACGGTCCCGGCGGCGAGTACGTC.

The rearrangement links TRBV18 to TRBJ2-1; D may be TRBD1 (6 bases). Trimming pared 2 bases from V and 3 bases from J, leaving 17 bases between. Germline CDR1 is KGHSH and CDR2 is LQKENI. The CDR3 contains 17 residues. The CDR3 sequence: CASSPRVGTSDYNEQFF. The CDR3 DNA reads TGTGCCAGCTCACCAAGAGTAGGGACATCCGACTACAATGAGCAGTTCTTC.

This clonotype has a handful of counts. The chain uses TRBV29-1 and TRBJ2-7; a possible D gene is TRBD2 (6 bases). The CDR3 sequence is 14 residues long. Germline V gives CDR1 SQVTM, CDR2 ANQGSEA. V lost 4 bases and J 0 bases, leaving 13 bases between the germline ends. The DNA for the CDR3 is TGCAGCGTTGCCCTAGCGCTGAGCTCCTACGAGCAGTACTTC. Translating gives CSVALALSSYEQYF.

In its sample, this clonotype was seen a few times. This chain connects TRBV7-2 to TRBJ2-5, with D maybe TRBD2 (7 bases). In germline, CDR1 is SGHTA, CDR2 FQGNSA. Trimming removed 5 bases at V and 3 bases at J, with 16 bases between. The CDR3 spans 15 residues. CDR3: CASSTGWGGEETQYF. The DNA for the CDR3 is TGTGCCAGCAGCACCGGGTGGGGGGGCGAAGAGACCCAGTACTTC.

This clonotype appeared a few times. The rearrangement links TRBV12-3 or TRBV12-4 to TRBJ2-2, with TRBD2 as a possible D gene (6 bases). CDR3 size: 15 residues. The ends were cut back, 6 bases at V and 3 bases at J, with 14 bases in the middle. CDR3 in DNA: TGTGCCAGCAGGGGGACTCCGTTTTACACCGGGGAGCTGTTTTTT. It codes for CASRGTPFYTGELFF.

The table lists this clonotype with a few counts. CDR3 sequence reads: CASSRGQGHTGELFF. DNA of the CDR3: TGTGCCAGCAGTCGAGGACAGGGACACACCGGGGAGCTGTTTTTT. V and J are TRBV9 and TRBJ2-2; 8 nucleotides line up with TRBD1. CDR1 and CDR2 (germline): SGDLS, YYNGEE. V shed 5 bases and J 3 bases; nucleotides not matched to a gene: 6. This CDR3 has 15 amino acids.

This clonotype was observed once. The V gene is TRBV4-1, the J gene TRBJ2-5; no clear D. Germline values: CDR1 MGHRA, CDR2 YSYEKL. This CDR3 comprises 15 residues. V lost 1 base, J lost 5 bases, and 14 bases lay in between. The CDR3 DNA is TGCGCCAGCAGCCAAGGGTCTTGGGGTCCGGAGACCCAGTACTTC. Its translation is CASSQGSWGPETQYF.

This clonotype was picked up a small number of times. The chain links TRBV7-9 to TRBJ1-5; maybe TRBD1 (5 bases). V was trimmed by 2 bases and J by 6 bases, leaving 17 bases between them. CDR3 length: 16 residues. The germline CDR1 and CDR2 sequences are SEHNR and FQNEAQ (reference sequence). CDR3 sequence (DNA): TGTGCCAGCAGCTTAACTGGGCAGGGTGTTATTCAGCCCCAGCATTTT. Its translation: CASSLTGQGVIQPQHF. Together with reference TRBV7-9 and TRBJ1-5, the CDR3 gives the full variable domain: DTGVSQNPRHKITKRGQNVTFRCDPISEHNRLYWYRQTLGQGPEFLTYFQNEAQLEKSRLLSDRFSAERPKGSFSTLEIQRTEQGDSAMYLCASSLTGQGVIQPQHFGDGTRLSIL.

The genes are TRBV5-5 and TRBJ1-5, with D hard to call. In germline, CDR1 is SGHKS, CDR2 YYEKEE (reference sequence). This CDR3 contains 14 residues. Between the trimmed V and J ends, which lost 4 bases and 5 bases, there was a span of 13 bases. In DNA form, the CDR3 reads TGTGCCAGCAGCAGTGTAAAGGTGCATCAGCCCCAGCATTTT. Translated, it gives CASSSVKVHQPQHF.

This clonotype was observed a handful of times. The chain recombines TRBV5-4 with TRBJ2-1, with D unclear. Germline CDR1 is SGHNT and CDR2 is YYREEE (reference sequence). V was pared by 1 base and J by 10 bases, with 6 bases between. The CDR3 has 11 amino acids. CDR3 DNA: TGTGCCAGCAGCTTGTTCCGGGAGCAGTTCTTC. It yields the protein CASSLFREQFF. The entire variable domain, with the rest obtained from reference TRBV5-4 and TRBJ2-1, is as follows: ETGVTQSPTHLIKTRGQQVTLRCSSQSGHNTVSWYQQALGQGPQFIFQYYREEENGRGNFPPRFSGLQFPNYSSELNVNALELDDSALYLCASSLFREQFFGPGTRLTVL.

Only a few counts were recorded for this clonotype. The J gene is TRBJ1-1, the V gene TRBV4-3; a possible D gene is TRBD1 (5 bases). This CDR3 spans 15 amino acids. V dropped 0 bases and J dropped 4 bases, with 12 bases sitting between them. CDR1 LGHNA and CDR2 YSLEER come from the germline V gene. CDR3 residues: CASSQDGAGSTEAFF. For the CDR3, the DNA is TGCGCCAGCAGCCAAGACGGGGCTGGGAGCACTGAAGCTTTCTTT.

This clonotype was counted between two and nine times. The rearrangement joins TRBV4-2 to TRBJ2-1; D is perhaps TRBD1 or TRBD2 (5 bases each). The CDR3 totals 17 residues. The V end lost 0 bases, the J end lost 4 bases, and 16 bases lay between the germline ends. Germline CDR1 LGHNA, CDR2 YNFKEQ. The CDR3 loop reads CASSQEVVGVDYNEQFF. The CDR3 DNA is TGTGCCAGCAGCCAAGAGGTCGTGGGGGTGGATTACAATGAGCAGTTCTTC.

The chain couples TRBV30 to TRBJ1-2; maybe TRBD1 (6 bases). The CDR3 is 13 residues long. V was shortened by 0 bases and J by 3 bases, with 8 bases between the two germline ends. Germline loops: CDR1 GTSNPN, CDR2 SVGIG (reference sequence). The CDR3 coding sequence is TGTGCCTGGAGTGTACAGGGCGACTATGGCTACACCTTC. Translated: CAWSVQGDYGYTF. The full variable domain, rest sourced from reference TRBV30 and TRBJ1-2, is SQTIHQWPATLVQPVGSPLSLECTVEGTSNPNLYWYRQAAGRGLQLLFYSVGIGQISSEVPQNLSASRPQDRQFILSSKKLLLSDSGFYLCAWSVQGDYGYTFGSGTRLTVV.

This chain links TRBV19 with TRBJ1-5; possibly TRBD1 for D (5 bases). The CDR3 is made up of 13 amino acids. The ends were cut back, 5 bases at V and 7 bases at J, with 12 bases in the middle. CDR1 and CDR2 from the germline V gene are LNHDA and SQIVND (reference sequence). The CDR3 is CASSGTAGQPQHF. The CDR3 DNA follows: TGTGCCAGTAGTGGGACCGCCGGACAGCCCCAGCATTTT.

This clonotype has a count of ten or more. This chain joins TRBV5-4 and TRBJ1-4; weak D call: TRBD1 (6 bases). The CDR3 totals 14 residues. The ends were cut back, 2 bases at V and 8 bases at J, with 13 bases in the middle. The germline V gene has CDR1 SGHNT and CDR2 YYREEE (reference sequence). Written as DNA, the CDR3 is TGTGCCAGCAGCTTACAGGGCGCGGAGGAAAAACTGTTTTTT. Amino acids: CASSLQGAEEKLFF.

The rearrangement links TRBV6-5 to TRBJ1-6; D gene unclear. Germline loops: CDR1 MNHEY, CDR2 SVGAGI. V shed 3 bases and J shed 7 bases, with 10 bases lying between them. The CDR3 has 14 residues. The CDR3 is CASSYRPRNSPLHF. Here the CDR3 DNA reads TGTGCCAGCAGTTATCGTCCTCGGAATTCACCCCTCCACTTT.

The sample holds a few counts of this clonotype. J is TRBJ2-5 and V is TRBV15; D not certain. CDR3 length: 14 residues. V was clipped by 0 bases and J by 7 bases, with 12 bases between them. CDR1 is LNHNV, CDR2 YYDKDF, per germline (reference sequence). The CDR3 here is CATSRDAAVGTQYF. In nucleotides, the CDR3 is TGTGCCACCAGCAGAGATGCCGCAGTGGGGACCCAGTACTTC.

This clonotype was counted only a few times. This chain connects TRBV30 to TRBJ1-2; no reliable D call. Trimming took off 6 bases at V and 3 bases at J, with 17 bases between the two ends. This CDR3 comprises 14 residues. Germline-derived CDR1 and CDR2 are GTSNPN and SVGIG (reference sequence). The CDR3 reads CACVTLGRYYGYTF. The CDR3 DNA is TGTGCCTGCGTTACTCTAGGACGGTACTATGGCTACACCTTC. The full variable domain, completed using reference TRBV30 and TRBJ1-2, is SQTIHQWPATLVQPVGSPLSLECTVEGTSNPNLYWYRQAAGRGLQLLFYSVGIGQISSEVPQNLSASRPQDRQFILSSKKLLLSDSGFYLCACVTLGRYYGYTFGSGTRLTVV.

The genes are TRBV15 and TRBJ1-5; D call uncertain. The CDR3 has 16 residues. Looked up from germline, CDR1 is LNHNV and CDR2 is YYDKDF (reference sequence). The V gene lost 0 bases and the J gene lost 6 bases, with 15 bases spanning the gap. The CDR3 bases are TGTGCCACCAGCAGAGATAGGGCGGAGACCGTTCAGCCCCAGCATTTT. This codes for CATSRDRAETVQPQHF.

The chain carries TRBV7-9 and TRBJ1-2; D possibly corresponds to TRBD1 (5 bases). The CDR3 runs to 16 residues. Germline CDR1 is SEHNR and CDR2 is FQNEAQ (reference sequence). Trimming stripped 4 bases from V and 4 bases from J, with 19 bases between. The CDR3 spells CASSYDLGGSGYGYTF. The CDR3 DNA is TGTGCCAGCAGCTATGACCTTGGGGGATCTGGCTATGGCTACACCTTC.

Ten or more counts support this clonotype. The gene calls are TRBV7-2 and TRBJ1-4, with D hard to call. V lost 3 bases and J 6 bases, leaving 8 bases between the germline ends. Germline V CDR1 and CDR2: SGHTA, FQGNSA. CDR3 length: 13 amino acids. For the CDR3, the DNA is TGTGCCAGCAGCTTGGCCCGGGATGAAAAACTGTTTTTT. The encoded protein is CASSLARDEKLFF.

V is TRBV11-2 and J is TRBJ2-1; TRBD2 is a possible D gene (5 bases). There are 12 residues in the CDR3. V was pared by 8 bases and J by 8 bases, with 13 bases between. The germline gives CDR1 SGHAT, CDR2 FQNNGV. The CDR3 DNA is TGTGCCAGCCACCAGTCGAGGGATGAGCAGTTCTTC. Amino acids: CASHQSRDEQFF.

This clonotype was detected once. The V gene is TRBV18, the J gene TRBJ1-1, with 7 bases matching TRBD1. The CDR3 has 15 residues. Germline V lookup: CDR1 KGHSH, CDR2 LQKENI. J was trimmed by 0 bases and V by 3 bases; bases with no gene match: 4. As DNA, the CDR3 is TGTGCCAGCTCACCGTTCCAGGGGGTGAACACTGAAGCTTTCTTT. Encoded protein: CASSPFQGVNTEAFF.

This clonotype was seen a few times. The chain employs TRBV5-8 and TRBJ2-2; 7 nucleotides line up with TRBD1. Unmatched junction bases numbered 6, after V lost 4 bases and J lost 0 bases. The CDR3 is 16 amino acids. Germline loops: CDR1 SGHTS, CDR2 YDEGEE. CDR3 nucleotide sequence: TGTGCCAGCAGCCCAGGGACAGTTACGAACACCGGGGAGCTGTTTTTT. Its translation: CASSPGTVTNTGELFF.